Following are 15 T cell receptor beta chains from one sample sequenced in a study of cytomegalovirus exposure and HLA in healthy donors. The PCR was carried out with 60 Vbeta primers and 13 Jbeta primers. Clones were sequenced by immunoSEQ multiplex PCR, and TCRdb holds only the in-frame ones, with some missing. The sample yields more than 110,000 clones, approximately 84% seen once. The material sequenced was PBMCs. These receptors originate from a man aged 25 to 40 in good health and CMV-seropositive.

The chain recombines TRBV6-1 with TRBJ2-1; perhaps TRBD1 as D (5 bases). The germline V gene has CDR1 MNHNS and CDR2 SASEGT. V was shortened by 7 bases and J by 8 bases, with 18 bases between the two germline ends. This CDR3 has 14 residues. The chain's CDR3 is CASTQGVGFDEQFF. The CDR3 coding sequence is TGTGCCAGCACCCAAGGGGTGGGGTTCGATGAGCAGTTCTTC.

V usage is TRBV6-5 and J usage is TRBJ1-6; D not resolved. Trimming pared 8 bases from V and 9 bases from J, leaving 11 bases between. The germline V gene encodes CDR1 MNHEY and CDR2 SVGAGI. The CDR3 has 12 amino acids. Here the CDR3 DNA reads TGTGCCAGCCGAGTCGGAGTTTCACCCCTCCACTTT. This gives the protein CASRVGVSPLHF.

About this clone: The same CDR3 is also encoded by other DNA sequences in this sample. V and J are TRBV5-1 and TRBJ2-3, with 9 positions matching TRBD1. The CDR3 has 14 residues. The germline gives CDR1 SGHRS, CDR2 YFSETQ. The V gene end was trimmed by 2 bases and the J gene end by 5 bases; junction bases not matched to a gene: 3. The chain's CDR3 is CASSLQGAGDTQYF. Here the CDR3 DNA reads TGCGCCAGCAGCTTACAGGGGGCTGGAGATACGCAGTATTTT. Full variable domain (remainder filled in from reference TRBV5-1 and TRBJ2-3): KAGVTQTPRYLIKTRGQQVTLSCSPISGHRSVSWYQQTPGQGLQFLFEYFSETQRNKGNFPGRFSGRQFSNSRSEMNVSTLELGDSALYLCASSLQGAGDTQYFGPGTRLTVL.

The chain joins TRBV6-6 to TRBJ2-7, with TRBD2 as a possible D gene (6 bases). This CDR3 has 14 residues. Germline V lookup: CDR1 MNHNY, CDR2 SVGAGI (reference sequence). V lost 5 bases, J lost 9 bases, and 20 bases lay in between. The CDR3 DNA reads TGTGCCAGCAGTCCCGGGACTTCTATTGTGGGGCAGTACTTC. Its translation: CASSPGTSIVGQYF.

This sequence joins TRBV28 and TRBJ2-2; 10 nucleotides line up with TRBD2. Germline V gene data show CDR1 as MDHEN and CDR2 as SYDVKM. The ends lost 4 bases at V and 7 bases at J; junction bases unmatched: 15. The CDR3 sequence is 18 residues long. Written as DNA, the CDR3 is TGTGCCAGCAGTTCCCTAGGAGCTAGCGGGAGTAAAAACGGGGAGCTGTTTTTT. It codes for CASSSLGASGSKNGELFF.

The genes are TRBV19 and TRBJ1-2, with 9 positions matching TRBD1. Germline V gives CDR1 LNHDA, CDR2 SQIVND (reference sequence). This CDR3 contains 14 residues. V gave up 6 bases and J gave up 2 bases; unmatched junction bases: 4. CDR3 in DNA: TGTGCCAGTAGCTCAGGACAGGGGAACTATGGCTACACCTTC. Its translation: CASSSGQGNYGYTF. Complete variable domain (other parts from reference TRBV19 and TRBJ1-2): DGGITQSPKYLFRKEGQNVTLSCEQNLNHDAMYWYRQDPGQGLRLIYYSQIVNDFQKGDIAEGYSVSREKKESFPLTVTSAQKNPTAFYLCASSSGQGNYGYTFGSGTRLTVV.

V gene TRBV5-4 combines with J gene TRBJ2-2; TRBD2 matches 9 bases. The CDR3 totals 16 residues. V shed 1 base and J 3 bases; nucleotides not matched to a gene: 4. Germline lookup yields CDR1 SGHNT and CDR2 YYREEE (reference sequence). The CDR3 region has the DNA TGTGCCAGCAGCTTGAAACTAGCGGGCCACACCGGGGAGCTGTTTTTT. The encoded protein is CASSLKLAGHTGELFF.

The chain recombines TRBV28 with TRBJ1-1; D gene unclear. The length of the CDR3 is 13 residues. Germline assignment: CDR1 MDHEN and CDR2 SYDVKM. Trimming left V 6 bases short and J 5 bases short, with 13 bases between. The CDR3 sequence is CASSHSAGTEAFF. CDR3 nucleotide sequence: TGTGCCAGCAGCCACTCGGCGGGAACTGAAGCTTTCTTT.

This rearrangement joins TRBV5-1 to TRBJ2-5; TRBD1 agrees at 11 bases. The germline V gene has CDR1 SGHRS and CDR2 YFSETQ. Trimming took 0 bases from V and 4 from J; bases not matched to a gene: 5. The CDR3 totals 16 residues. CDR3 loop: CASSLGPGTGGETQYF. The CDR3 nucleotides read TGCGCCAGCAGCTTGGGCCCCGGGACAGGGGGAGAGACCCAGTACTTC.

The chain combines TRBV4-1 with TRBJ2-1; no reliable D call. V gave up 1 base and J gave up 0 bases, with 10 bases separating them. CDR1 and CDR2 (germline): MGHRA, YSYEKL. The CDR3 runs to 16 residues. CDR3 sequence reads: CASSQGLLSSYNEQFF. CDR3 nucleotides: TGCGCCAGCAGCCAAGGACTGCTAAGCTCCTACAATGAGCAGTTCTTC.

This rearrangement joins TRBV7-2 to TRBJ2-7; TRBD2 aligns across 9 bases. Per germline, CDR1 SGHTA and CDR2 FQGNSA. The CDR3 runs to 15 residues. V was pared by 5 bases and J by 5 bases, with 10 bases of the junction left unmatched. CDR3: CASSPQAGGPHEQYF. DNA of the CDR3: TGTGCCAGCAGCCCCCAGGCGGGAGGGCCCCACGAGCAGTACTTC.

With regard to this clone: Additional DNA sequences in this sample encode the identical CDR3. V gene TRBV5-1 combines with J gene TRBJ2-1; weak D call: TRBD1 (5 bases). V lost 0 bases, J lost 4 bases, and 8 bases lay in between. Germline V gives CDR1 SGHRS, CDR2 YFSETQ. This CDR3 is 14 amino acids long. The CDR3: CASSLGDSYNEQFF. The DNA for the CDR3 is TGCGCCAGCAGCTTGGGCGACAGTTACAATGAGCAGTTCTTC.

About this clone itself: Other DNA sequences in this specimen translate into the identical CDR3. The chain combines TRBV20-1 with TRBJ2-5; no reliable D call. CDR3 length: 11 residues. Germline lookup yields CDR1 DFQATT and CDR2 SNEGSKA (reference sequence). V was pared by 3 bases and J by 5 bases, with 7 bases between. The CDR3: CSASPRETQYF. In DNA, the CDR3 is TGCAGTGCTAGCCCGAGGGAGACCCAGTACTTC.

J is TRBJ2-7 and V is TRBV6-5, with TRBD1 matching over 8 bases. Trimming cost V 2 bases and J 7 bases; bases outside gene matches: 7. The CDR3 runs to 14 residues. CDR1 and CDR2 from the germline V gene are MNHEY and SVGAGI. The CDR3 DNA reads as TGTGCCAGCAGTTACGGGCGACAGGGGAAAGAGCAGTACTTC. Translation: CASSYGRQGKEQYF.

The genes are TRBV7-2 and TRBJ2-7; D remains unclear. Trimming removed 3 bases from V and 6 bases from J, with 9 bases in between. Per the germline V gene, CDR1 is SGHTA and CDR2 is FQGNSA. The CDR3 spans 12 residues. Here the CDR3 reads CASSFSMSEQYF. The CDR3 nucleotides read TGTGCCAGCAGCTTTTCGATGAGCGAGCAGTACTTC.